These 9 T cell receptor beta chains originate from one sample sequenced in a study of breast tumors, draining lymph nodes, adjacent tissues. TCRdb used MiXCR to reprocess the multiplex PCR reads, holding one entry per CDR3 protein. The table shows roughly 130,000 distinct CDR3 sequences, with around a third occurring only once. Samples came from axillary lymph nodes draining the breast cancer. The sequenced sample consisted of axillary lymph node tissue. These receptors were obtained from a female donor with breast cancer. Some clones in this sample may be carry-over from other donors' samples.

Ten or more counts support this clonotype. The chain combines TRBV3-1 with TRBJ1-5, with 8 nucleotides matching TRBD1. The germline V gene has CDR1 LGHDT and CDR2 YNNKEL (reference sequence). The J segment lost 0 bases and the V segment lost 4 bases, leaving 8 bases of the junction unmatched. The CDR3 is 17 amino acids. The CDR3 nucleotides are TGTGCCAGCAGCCGCGGGACAGGCGGTTATAGCAATCAGCCCCAGCATTTT. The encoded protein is CASSRGTGGYSNQPQHF.

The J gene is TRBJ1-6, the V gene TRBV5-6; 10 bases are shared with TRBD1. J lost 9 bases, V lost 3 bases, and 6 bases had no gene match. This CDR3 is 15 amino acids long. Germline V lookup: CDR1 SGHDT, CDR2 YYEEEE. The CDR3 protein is CASSWTGTGVSPLHF. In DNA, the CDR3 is TGTGCCAGCAGCTGGACCGGGACAGGGGTTTCACCCCTCCACTTT.

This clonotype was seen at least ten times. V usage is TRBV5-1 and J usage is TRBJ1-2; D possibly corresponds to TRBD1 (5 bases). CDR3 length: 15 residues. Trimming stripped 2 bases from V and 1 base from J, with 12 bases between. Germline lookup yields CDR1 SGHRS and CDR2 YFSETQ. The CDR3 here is CASSFGGVINYGYTF. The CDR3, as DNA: TGCGCCAGCAGCTTCGGGGGGGTAATTAACTATGGCTACACCTTC.

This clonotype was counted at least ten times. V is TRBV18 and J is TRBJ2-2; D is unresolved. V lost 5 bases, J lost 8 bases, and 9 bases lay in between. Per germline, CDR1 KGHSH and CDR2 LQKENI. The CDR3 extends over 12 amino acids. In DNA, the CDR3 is TGTGCCAGCTCAGCGACCGAAGGGGAGCTGTTTTTT. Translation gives CASSATEGELFF.

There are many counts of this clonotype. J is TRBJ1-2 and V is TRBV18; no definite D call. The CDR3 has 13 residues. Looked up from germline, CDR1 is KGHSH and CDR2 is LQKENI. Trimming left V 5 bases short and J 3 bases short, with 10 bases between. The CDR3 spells CASSATTDYGYTF. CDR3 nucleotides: TGTGCCAGCTCAGCGACAACAGACTATGGCTACACCTTC.

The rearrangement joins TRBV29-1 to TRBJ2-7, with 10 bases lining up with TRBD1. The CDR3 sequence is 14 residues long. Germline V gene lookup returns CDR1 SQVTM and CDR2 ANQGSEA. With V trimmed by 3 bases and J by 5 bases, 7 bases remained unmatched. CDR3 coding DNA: TGCAGCGTTGAGACCGGGACAGGGGTCCACGAGCAGTACTTC. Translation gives CSVETGTGVHEQYF.

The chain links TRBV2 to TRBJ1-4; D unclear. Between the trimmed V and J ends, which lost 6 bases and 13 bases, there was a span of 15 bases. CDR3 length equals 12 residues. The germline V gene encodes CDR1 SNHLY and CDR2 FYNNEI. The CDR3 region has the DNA TGTGCCAGCAGCCAAATGGGGTTACGACTGTTTTTT. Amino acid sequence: CASSQMGLRLFF.

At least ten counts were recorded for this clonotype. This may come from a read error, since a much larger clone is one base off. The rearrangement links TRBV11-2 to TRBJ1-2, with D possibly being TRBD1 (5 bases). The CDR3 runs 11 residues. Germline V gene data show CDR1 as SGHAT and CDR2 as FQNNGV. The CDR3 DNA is TGTGCCAGCAGCTTGGGGGGTGGCTCCACCTTC. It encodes CASSLGGGSTF.

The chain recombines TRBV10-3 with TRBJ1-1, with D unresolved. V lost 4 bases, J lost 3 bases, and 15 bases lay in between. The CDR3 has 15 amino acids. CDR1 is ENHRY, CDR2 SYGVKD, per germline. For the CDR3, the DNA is TGTGCCATCAGTGTGCCTCAAGTCGGGGACACTGAAGCTTTCTTT. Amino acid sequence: CAISVPQVGDTEAFF.